These 19 T cell receptor beta chains came from one sample sequenced in a study of blood T cell repertoires in COVID-19. Only in-frame clones appear in the TCRdb table, and some are missing; sequencing was by immunoSEQ multiplex PCR. The sample includes approximately 210,000 clones, roughly 80% of them seen just once. Sequencing used peripheral blood. All receptors derive from a woman over 75 with COVID-19, enrolled during active disease.

The chain joins TRBV7-6 to TRBJ2-1, with 12 bases aligning to TRBD2. CDR1 and CDR2 from the germline V gene are SGHVS and FNYEAQ. The CDR3 has 15 amino acids. The V segment lost 2 bases and the J segment 9 bases; nucleotides outside the gene matches: 5. The CDR3 DNA reads as TGTGCCAGCAGCTTACAGGGACTAGCGGGCAGTGAGCAGTTCTTC. Translated: CASSLQGLAGSEQFF.

In this sample, this clone turned up once. The chain joins TRBV4-2 to TRBJ2-2; 8 bases map to TRBD2. Germline CDR1 LGHNA, CDR2 YNFKEQ. V was clipped by 0 bases and J by 5 bases; unmatched bases: 8. The length of the CDR3 is 17 residues. CDR3 residues: CASSQERAGVRTGELFF. DNA of the CDR3: TGTGCCAGCAGCCAAGAGAGAGCGGGAGTCAGAACCGGGGAGCTGTTTTTT.

The rearrangement joins TRBV5-1 to TRBJ1-1; TRBD1 agrees at 10 bases. The CDR3 totals 15 residues. After removal of 3 bases from V and 1 base from J, the junction contained 3 bases not matched to a gene. CDR1 and CDR2 from the germline V gene are SGHRS and YFSETQ. DNA for the CDR3: TGCGCCAGCAGCTCTCGGACAGGGGGGAACACTGAAGCTTTCTTT. Protein: CASSSRTGGNTEAFF.

This clone was observed once. This sequence joins TRBV19 and TRBJ2-1; a possible D gene is TRBD2 (6 bases). Trimming shortened V by 4 bases and J by 0 bases, and 16 bases separated the two germline ends. Germline V gene lookup returns CDR1 LNHDA and CDR2 SQIVND (reference sequence). The CDR3 covers 17 residues. The CDR3 spells CASSSRSGPHSYNEQFF. CDR3 bases: TGTGCCAGTAGTAGTAGAAGCGGGCCCCACTCCTACAATGAGCAGTTCTTC.

This chain uses TRBV5-1 with TRBJ1-2; 8 bases map to TRBD1. This CDR3 contains 14 residues. CDR1 and CDR2 (germline): SGHRS, YFSETQ. With V trimmed by 1 base and J by 6 bases, 5 bases remained unmatched. In DNA form, the CDR3 reads TGCGCCAGCAGCTTGTTGCAGGGGGCGGATGGCTACACCTTC. Its protein product is CASSLLQGADGYTF.

This chain uses TRBV5-1 with TRBJ1-3; 7 positions agree with TRBD1. The trim removed 3 bases at V and 0 bases at J, leaving 6 bases unmatched. The length of the CDR3 is 16 residues. Per germline, CDR1 SGHRS and CDR2 YFSETQ. Here the CDR3 reads CASSSSPGGSGNTIYF. The CDR3 region has the DNA TGCGCCAGCAGCTCGAGCCCAGGGGGCTCTGGAAACACCATATATTTT.

The V and J genes are TRBV7-2 and TRBJ1-2, with D unresolved. The germline gives CDR1 SGHTA, CDR2 FQGNSA. V shed 5 bases and J shed 4 bases, with 14 bases lying between them. The CDR3 contains 14 residues. The DNA for the CDR3 is TGTGCCAGCAGCCTCAAGTCGGTCTCCTATGGCTACACCTTC. Protein: CASSLKSVSYGYTF.

The V call is TRBV4-2, the J call TRBJ1-2; weak D call: TRBD1 (5 bases). The CDR3 spans 16 residues. V lost 7 bases and J 2 bases, leaving 20 bases between the germline ends. The germline V gene encodes CDR1 LGHNA and CDR2 YNFKEQ. CDR3 protein: CASTKDHPTGNYGYTF. In DNA form, the CDR3 reads TGTGCCAGCACCAAAGATCACCCTACAGGAAACTATGGCTACACCTTC.

The chain employs TRBV4-1 and TRBJ1-1; 7 nucleotides match TRBD1. Trimming took 0 bases from V and 3 from J; bases not matched to a gene: 4. CDR1 MGHRA and CDR2 YSYEKL come from the germline V gene. This CDR3 spans 15 amino acids. In DNA form, the CDR3 reads TGCGCCAGCAGCCAAGACGTACAGGGGCACACTGAAGCTTTCTTT. This encodes CASSQDVQGHTEAFF.

This clone was observed once. This rearrangement joins TRBV19 to TRBJ2-1; 9 bases are a match to TRBD1. The length of the CDR3 is 15 residues. With 9 bases clipped from V and 7 bases from J, the junction kept 13 bases outside the gene matches. Germline-derived CDR1 and CDR2 are LNHDA and SQIVND (reference sequence). Here the CDR3 DNA reads TGTGCCAGCGGAATCGACAGGGGGTCCGCTAATGAGCAGTTCTTC. This codes for CASGIDRGSANEQFF.

The chain combines TRBV5-4 with TRBJ2-2; D is undetermined. The CDR3 extends over 11 amino acids. Trimming left V 4 bases short and J 7 bases short, with 5 bases between. Per germline, CDR1 SGHNT and CDR2 YYREEE (reference sequence). CDR3 nucleotides: TGTGCCAGCAGCCTCTACGGGGAGCTGTTTTTT. Its protein product is CASSLYGELFF.

The chain couples TRBV5-4 to TRBJ1-1; D ambiguous. The ends were cut back, 1 base at V and 5 bases at J, with 12 bases in the middle. The CDR3 covers 14 residues. Germline lookup yields CDR1 SGHNT and CDR2 YYREEE (reference sequence). CDR3 amino acids: CASSLYANRTEAFF. As DNA, the CDR3 is TGTGCCAGCAGCTTGTATGCTAACAGAACTGAAGCTTTCTTT.

The rearrangement uses TRBV7-8 and TRBJ2-2; TRBD2 aligns across 7 bases. Trimming cost V 5 bases and J 6 bases; bases outside gene matches: 6. CDR1 and CDR2 from the germline V gene are SGHVS and FQNEAQ. The CDR3 consists of 14 residues. The CDR3 region has the DNA TGTGCCAGCAGCCTCGGGACTATTGCCGGGGAGCTGTTTTTT. This translates into CASSLGTIAGELFF.

The rearrangement links TRBV28 to TRBJ1-4, with 8 bases lining up with TRBD1. Trimming cost V 3 bases and J 8 bases; bases outside gene matches: 5. This CDR3 comprises 14 residues. Per germline, CDR1 MDHEN and CDR2 SYDVKM. The CDR3 sequence is CASSLTGVREKLFF. The DNA of the CDR3 is TGTGCCAGCAGTTTGACAGGGGTACGGGAAAAACTGTTTTTT. Based on the CDR3 plus reference TRBV28 and TRBJ1-4, the full variable domain is DVKVTQSSRYLVKRTGEKVFLECVQDMDHENMFWYRQDPGLGLRLIYFSYDVKMKEKGDIPEGYSVSREKKERFSLILESASTNQTSMYLCASSLTGVREKLFFGSGTQLSVL.

This chain connects TRBV5-1 to TRBJ2-3; 14 bases align to TRBD2. Germline V gives CDR1 SGHRS, CDR2 YFSETQ. This CDR3 is 16 amino acids long. Unmatched junction bases numbered 6, after V lost 3 bases and J lost 6 bases. CDR3 nucleotide sequence: TGCGCCAGCAGCTACGGACTAGCGGGGGGATTGGATACGCAGTATTTT. It codes for CASSYGLAGGLDTQYF.

The chain links TRBV27 to TRBJ1-3, with D tentatively TRBD1 (5 bases). Per germline, CDR1 MNHEY and CDR2 SMNVEV (reference sequence). CDR3 length: 14 amino acids. V gave up 6 bases and J gave up 8 bases, with 17 bases separating them. The CDR3 reads CASRTNSGTDTIYF. In DNA form, the CDR3 reads TGTGCCAGCAGAACCAACTCCGGGACTGACACCATATATTTT.

V is TRBV4-1 and J is TRBJ2-3, with 12 bases that match TRBD2. Germline trimming cut 0 bases from V and 1 base from J; bases unmatched to any gene: 8. The germline V gene has CDR1 MGHRA and CDR2 YSYEKL. CDR3 size: 19 residues. DNA of the CDR3: TGCGCCAGCAGCCAAGATACAGGACTAGCGGGGAGGGGCACAGATACGCAGTATTTT. Its protein product is CASSQDTGLAGRGTDTQYF.

The chain joins TRBV29-1 to TRBJ2-3; 9 bases match TRBD2. This CDR3 has 14 residues. The junction had 3 bases not matched to a gene; V was cut back by 1 base and J by 4 bases. The germline CDR1 and CDR2 sequences are SQVTM and ANQGSEA. CDR3 residues: CSVEGRGGPDTQYF. In DNA, the CDR3 is TGCAGCGTTGAAGGGCGGGGGGGCCCAGATACGCAGTATTTT.

The rearrangement links TRBV7-8 to TRBJ1-2; weak D call: TRBD1 (5 bases). Trimming shortened V by 3 bases and J by 8 bases, and 22 bases separated the two germline ends. This CDR3 contains 16 residues. Germline CDR1 is SGHVS and CDR2 is FQNEAQ. In DNA, the CDR3 is TGTGCCAGCAGCTTCGCCCTCTACGGGGGTGAGAGCGGCTACACCTTC. Amino acid sequence: CASSFALYGGESGYTF.